These 25 T cell receptor beta chains were sequenced from one sample in a study of OX40 agonist ivuxolimab in advanced cancers. TCRdb's copy holds only in-frame clones and misses some; the assay was immunoSEQ multiplex PCR. The sample shows over 85,000 clones, approximately 83% of them seen only once. This specimen was CD4+ or CD8+ T cells sorted from blood, taken in a trial of the OX40 agonist ivuxolimab. All receptors derive from an adult with an advanced solid tumor such as melanoma, head and neck, liver or kidney cancer.

The V and J genes are TRBV19 and TRBJ2-5, with a possible D match to TRBD2 (5 bases). Trimming cost V 5 bases and J 4 bases, with 8 bases left between them. Germline values: CDR1 LNHDA, CDR2 SQIVND (reference sequence). The CDR3 has 12 amino acids. For the CDR3, the DNA is TGTGCCAGTAGTCCCCGGGGAGAGACCCAGTACTTC. Protein product: CASSPRGETQYF.

V and J are TRBV6-5 and TRBJ2-7, with unresolved D. The CDR3 loop spans 15 amino acids. Trimming pared 2 bases from V and 0 bases from J, leaving 11 bases between. Germline CDR1 reads MNHEY; CDR2 reads SVGAGI. The DNA for the CDR3 is TGTGCCAGCAGTTACAGACTTCTCAGCTCCTACGAGCAGTACTTC. Translated, it gives CASSYRLLSSYEQYF.

The chain has TRBV7-9 and TRBJ2-5, with D perhaps assigned TRBD1 or TRBD2 (6 bases each). The CDR3 spans 15 residues. Germline CDR1 reads SEHNR; CDR2 reads FQNEAQ (reference sequence). The V end lost 7 bases, the J end lost 5 bases, and 20 bases lay between the germline ends. The DNA of the CDR3 is TGTGCCAGCACCCCAAGGGCAGGGGCGGGGGAGACCCAGTACTTC. Translation: CASTPRAGAGETQYF.

The chain couples TRBV30 to TRBJ2-7; weak D call: TRBD2 (6 bases). The CDR3 runs to 13 residues. Looked up from germline, CDR1 is GTSNPN and CDR2 is SVGIG (reference sequence). V lost 2 bases and J lost 6, with 14 bases in between. The CDR3 here is CAWSNAPGLEQYF. DNA of the CDR3: TGTGCCTGGAGTAATGCACCGGGACTCGAGCAGTACTTC.

J is TRBJ2-6 and V is TRBV19; D may be TRBD2 (5 bases). Germline CDR1 is LNHDA and CDR2 is SQIVND (reference sequence). The V gene lost 9 bases and the J gene lost 0 bases, with 9 bases spanning the gap. The CDR3 consists of 14 residues. The CDR3 loop is CASGLFSGANVLTF. In nucleotides, the CDR3 is TGTGCCAGCGGACTCTTCTCTGGGGCCAACGTCCTGACTTTC.

The V and J genes are TRBV5-4 and TRBJ1-1; D is unclear. The V and J ends lost 0 bases and 3 bases respectively, with 9 bases between them. Germline V gene sequence: CDR1 SGHNT, CDR2 YYREEE (reference sequence). CDR3 length equals 14 residues. The CDR3 spells CASSLGIGDTEAFF. The DNA of the CDR3 is TGTGCCAGCAGCTTGGGGATTGGGGACACTGAAGCTTTCTTT. Full variable domain (outside the CDR3, taken from reference TRBV5-4 and TRBJ1-1): ETGVTQSPTHLIKTRGQQVTLRCSSQSGHNTVSWYQQALGQGPQFIFQYYREEENGRGNFPPRFSGLQFPNYSSELNVNALELDDSALYLCASSLGIGDTEAFFGQGTRLTVV.

The chain joins TRBV19 to TRBJ1-6; unclear D gene. V dropped 2 bases and J dropped 10 bases, with 12 bases sitting between them. CDR3 length equals 14 residues. The germline V gene encodes CDR1 LNHDA and CDR2 SQIVND (reference sequence). This chain's CDR3 is CASSIQGTNSPLHF. The CDR3, as DNA: TGTGCCAGTAGTATACAAGGCACTAACTCACCCCTCCACTTT.

The gene calls are TRBV6-1 and TRBJ2-3; unclear D gene. CDR3 size: 15 residues. The germline V gene encodes CDR1 MNHNS and CDR2 SASEGT. V shed 3 bases and J shed 1 base, with 11 bases lying between them. The CDR3 sequence is CASSDMGFGTDTQYF. CDR3 bases: TGTGCCAGCAGTGACATGGGGTTCGGCACAGATACGCAGTATTTT.

J is TRBJ2-1 and V is TRBV19; possibly TRBD1 for D (6 bases). CDR3 length equals 13 residues. V gave up 10 bases and J gave up 3 bases, with 13 bases separating them. Germline V gives CDR1 LNHDA, CDR2 SQIVND (reference sequence). The CDR3 sequence is CATQQGLYNEQFF. The DNA of the CDR3 is TGTGCCACCCAACAGGGCCTCTACAATGAGCAGTTCTTC.

This clone was seen only once. The chain uses TRBV7-2 and TRBJ2-2; D gene unclear. The CDR3 contains 14 residues. In germline, CDR1 is SGHTA, CDR2 FQGNSA. V lost 5 bases, J lost 5 bases, and 12 bases lay in between. This chain's CDR3 is CASSPRPLTGELFF. CDR3 coding DNA: TGTGCCAGCAGCCCCCGGCCTTTGACCGGGGAGCTGTTTTTT.

The CDR3 sequence is CASSSRTSSYNEQFF. The CDR3 nucleotides are TGTGCCAGCAGCTCACGGACAAGCTCCTACAATGAGCAGTTCTTC. V and J are TRBV11-2 and TRBJ2-1; D is perhaps TRBD1 (5 bases). From germline, CDR1 is SGHAT and CDR2 FQNNGV. The CDR3 covers 15 residues. The ends were cut back, 4 bases at V and 0 bases at J, with 10 bases in the middle.

V gene TRBV30 combines with J gene TRBJ2-3; D is uncertain. Germline values: CDR1 GTSNPN, CDR2 SVGIG (reference sequence). This CDR3 spans 11 amino acids. The germline V and J ends were trimmed by 4 bases and 7 bases, with 9 bases remaining between them. The CDR3 DNA reads as TGTGCCTGGATGCAGCGAAATACGCAGTATTTT. Amino acids: CAWMQRNTQYF. The variable domain in full, with the rest retrieved from reference TRBV30 and TRBJ2-3, is SQTIHQWPATLVQPVGSPLSLECTVEGTSNPNLYWYRQAAGRGLQLLFYSVGIGQISSEVPQNLSASRPQDRQFILSSKKLLLSDSGFYLCAWMQRNTQYFGPGTRLTVL.

The chain employs TRBV5-1 and TRBJ1-4; 12 nucleotides match TRBD1. CDR1 and CDR2 (germline): SGHRS, YFSETQ. After removal of 0 bases from V and 5 bases from J, the junction contained 5 bases not matched to a gene. The CDR3 loop spans 17 amino acids. The DNA of the CDR3 is TGCGCCAGCAGCTTGGAGGGACAGGGGGCTATAAATGAAAAACTGTTTTTT. Translating gives CASSLEGQGAINEKLFF.

The chain links TRBV2 to TRBJ1-5; D perhaps matches TRBD1 (6 bases). Trimming stripped 7 bases from V and 8 bases from J, with 18 bases between. Germline CDR1 SNHLY, CDR2 FYNNEI. The length of the CDR3 is 14 residues. This chain's CDR3 is CASMGGREGKPQHF. The CDR3, as DNA: TGTGCCAGCATGGGGGGCAGGGAGGGGAAGCCCCAGCATTTT.

The V and J genes are TRBV6-1 and TRBJ1-6, with 7 bases matching TRBD1. The CDR3 length is 14 residues. J gave up 7 bases and V 6 bases, and 6 bases lay outside the gene matches. From germline, CDR1 is MNHNS and CDR2 SASEGT. The CDR3 nucleotides are TGTGCCAGCAGCCCTCGGGACAGAAATTCACCCCTCCACTTT. It encodes CASSPRDRNSPLHF.

This sequence joins TRBV5-6 and TRBJ1-4; D is unresolved. Between the trimmed V and J ends, which lost 7 bases and 4 bases, there was a span of 11 bases. Germline values: CDR1 SGHDT, CDR2 YYEEEE. This CDR3 has 13 amino acids. The CDR3 region is CASCPRGNEKLFF. CDR3 nucleotide sequence: TGTGCCAGCTGCCCCCGGGGTAATGAAAAACTGTTTTTT.

About this clone itself: Other DNA sequences in this specimen translate into the identical CDR3. V is TRBV7-3 and J is TRBJ2-2; a possible D gene is TRBD1 (5 bases). The CDR3 spans 14 residues. V was shortened by 5 bases and J by 5 bases, with 12 bases between the two germline ends. CDR1 and CDR2 from the germline V gene are SGHTA and FQGTGA. As DNA, the CDR3 is TGTGCCAGCAGCAGATACCAGGGAACCGGGGAGCTGTTTTTT. Encoded protein: CASSRYQGTGELFF.

V gene TRBV6-1 combines with J gene TRBJ1-1; 7 bases are shared with TRBD1. The germline V gene has CDR1 MNHNS and CDR2 SASEGT. CDR3 length: 14 amino acids. V was clipped by 4 bases and J by 5 bases; unmatched bases: 7. The CDR3 loop reads CASSGYRGGTEAFF. The CDR3 DNA reads as TGTGCCAGCAGTGGTTACAGGGGCGGAACTGAAGCTTTCTTT.

Written as DNA, the CDR3 is TGCGCCACTCAGAGCCCAGGGGGCGGTGAAAAACTGTTTTTT. Protein sequence: CATQSPGGGEKLFF. The chain carries TRBV10-2 and TRBJ1-4; 8 nucleotides match TRBD1. The CDR3 covers 14 residues. J gave up 7 bases and V 10 bases, and 11 bases lay outside the gene matches. Germline CDR1 reads WSHSY; CDR2 reads SAAADI.

This clone was seen only once. The rearrangement uses TRBV30 and TRBJ1-2; TRBD1 matches 7 bases. V was clipped by 4 bases and J by 8 bases; unmatched bases: 7. The CDR3 covers 12 residues. Looked up from germline, CDR1 is GTSNPN and CDR2 is SVGIG (reference sequence). The CDR3 loop is CAWKTQTGGYTF. Written as DNA, the CDR3 is TGTGCCTGGAAAACACAGACAGGGGGCTACACCTTC.

The rearrangement uses TRBV19 and TRBJ2-3, with D possibly TRBD2 on 6 matching bases. The V end lost 5 bases, the J end lost 6 bases, and 15 bases lay between the germline ends. The germline gives CDR1 LNHDA, CDR2 SQIVND (reference sequence). The CDR3 totals 14 residues. The CDR3: CASSSDRGSDTQYF. CDR3 in DNA: TGTGCCAGTAGTTCCGACCGGGGGTCCGATACGCAGTATTTT.

V gene TRBV11-3 combines with J gene TRBJ2-1; the D gene could be TRBD1 or TRBD2 (5 bases each). Trimming took off 5 bases at V and 2 bases at J, with 7 bases between the two ends. The V gene's germline CDR1 is SGHNT and CDR2 YENEEA. The CDR3 contains 13 residues. CDR3 amino acids: CASSPGPYNEQFF. CDR3 in DNA: TGTGCCAGCAGCCCGGGGCCCTACAATGAGCAGTTCTTC.

V is TRBV6-6 and J is TRBJ2-1; D not certain. The CDR3 is made up of 15 amino acids. Trimming took 4 bases from V and 6 from J, leaving 16 bases between them. CDR1 and CDR2 from the germline V gene are MNHNY and SVGAGI (reference sequence). The CDR3 region is CASSSGFEDLNEQFF. In nucleotides, the CDR3 is TGTGCCAGCAGTTCTGGTTTCGAGGACCTCAATGAGCAGTTCTTC.

The gene calls are TRBV18 and TRBJ2-7; 11 bases match TRBD2. CDR1 and CDR2 (germline): KGHSH, LQKENI. The trim removed 2 bases at V and 3 bases at J, leaving 3 bases unmatched. The length of the CDR3 is 15 residues. Written as DNA, the CDR3 is TGTGCCAGCTCACCAGGGACTAGCGGAGTCTACGAGCAGTACTTC. As protein: CASSPGTSGVYEQYF.

This chain links TRBV5-1 with TRBJ1-1, with a tentative D call TRBD1 (6 bases). The CDR3 has 15 amino acids. The V end lost 4 bases, the J end lost 8 bases, and 21 bases lay between the germline ends. CDR1 and CDR2 from the germline V gene are SGHRS and YFSETQ. This CDR3 is CASSRPLQGPSEAFF. As DNA, the CDR3 is TGCGCCAGCAGCCGGCCCTTACAGGGTCCCTCCGAAGCTTTCTTT. The complete variable domain, with remaining parts taken from reference TRBV5-1 and TRBJ1-1, reads KAGVTQTPRYLIKTRGQQVTLSCSPISGHRSVSWYQQTPGQGLQFLFEYFSETQRNKGNFPGRFSGRQFSNSRSEMNVSTLELGDSALYLCASSRPLQGPSEAFFGQGTRLTVV.